Following are 7 T cell receptor beta chains from one sample sequenced in a study of T cells in Graves' hyperthyroidism and ophthalmopathy. Regions amplified from RNA transcripts were the TCR beta CDR3 regions. TCR CDR3 regions were first amplified by RT-PCR with HTBI primers. TCRdb re-analysed the multiplex PCR reads in MiXCR, keeping a single row per CDR3 protein. The sample has about 720,000 distinct CDR3 sequences, 15% to 20% seen once. Material for sequencing was blood. Source of these receptors: a woman aged 50 to 60 with Graves' hyperthyroidism that later progressed to Graves' ophthalmopathy.

The genes are TRBV15 and TRBJ1-4, with 7 bases lining up with TRBD1. Losses at the gene ends were 5 bases for V and 5 bases for J; bases not matched to a gene: 5. This CDR3 has 14 amino acids. Germline CDR1 LNHNV, CDR2 YYDKDF (reference sequence). The CDR3 reads CATSLNRGNEKLFF. The CDR3 DNA is TGTGCCACCAGCCTCAACAGGGGAAATGAAAAACTGTTTTTT.

This clonotype has more than one count but fewer than ten. The chain is built from TRBV19 and TRBJ1-1; tentatively, D is TRBD1 (5 bases). Germline V CDR1 and CDR2: LNHDA, SQIVND (reference sequence). The CDR3 length is 14 residues. Trimming stripped 5 bases from V and 5 bases from J, with 15 bases between. This chain's CDR3 is CASSPFGGGTEAFF. Here the CDR3 DNA reads TGTGCCAGTAGTCCCTTCGGGGGGGGGACTGAAGCTTTCTTT.

The gene calls are TRBV5-1 and TRBJ2-2; D gene ambiguous. This CDR3 spans 14 amino acids. V lost 0 bases and J 7 bases, leaving 10 bases between the germline ends. The germline V gene encodes CDR1 SGHRS and CDR2 YFSETQ. The CDR3 reads CASSLDPSSGELFF. For the CDR3, the DNA is TGCGCCAGCAGCTTGGACCCTTCTAGCGGGGAGCTGTTTTTT.

The chain joins TRBV20-1 to TRBJ1-2; no definite D call. This CDR3 is 14 amino acids long. Germline V gene lookup returns CDR1 DFQATT and CDR2 SNEGSKA (reference sequence). Trimming left V 3 bases short and J 3 bases short, with 14 bases between. The CDR3 sequence is CSASFRMTDYGYTF. The CDR3 bases are TGCAGTGCTAGCTTCCGTATGACTGACTATGGCTACACCTTC.

The chain has TRBV19 and TRBJ2-2; D might be TRBD1 (6 bases). This CDR3 spans 15 amino acids. From germline, CDR1 is LNHDA and CDR2 SQIVND (reference sequence). Trimming removed 4 bases at V and 3 bases at J, with 12 bases between. CDR3 protein: CASSTWTDYTGELFF. Here the CDR3 DNA reads TGTGCCAGTAGTACCTGGACAGACTACACCGGGGAGCTGTTTTTT. Full variable domain (missing parts from reference TRBV19 and TRBJ2-2): DGGITQSPKYLFRKEGQNVTLSCEQNLNHDAMYWYRQDPGQGLRLIYYSQIVNDFQKGDIAEGYSVSREKKESFPLTVTSAQKNPTAFYLCASSTWTDYTGELFFGEGSRLTVL.

The sample holds many counts of this clonotype. This CDR3 is CASSPMGLAGRRNEQFF. In nucleotides, the CDR3 is TGTGCCAGCAGCCCAATGGGACTAGCGGGGCGGAGGAATGAGCAGTTCTTC. The chain employs TRBV7-9 and TRBJ2-1; 13 nucleotides align to TRBD2. Germline-derived CDR1 and CDR2 are SEHNR and FQNEAQ (reference sequence). V dropped 5 bases and J dropped 7; count of bases not matched to a gene: 11. This CDR3 contains 17 residues. The whole variable domain, filled in from reference TRBV7-9 and TRBJ2-1, reads DTGVSQNPRHKITKRGQNVTFRCDPISEHNRLYWYRQTLGQGPEFLTYFQNEAQLEKSRLLSDRFSAERPKGSFSTLEIQRTEQGDSAMYLCASSPMGLAGRRNEQFFGPGTRLTVL.

The gene calls are TRBV27 and TRBJ1-3; tentative D call: TRBD1 (5 bases). The V end lost 5 bases, the J end lost 0 bases, and 11 bases lay between the germline ends. The CDR3 covers 15 residues. CDR1 MNHEY and CDR2 SMNVEV come from the germline V gene (reference sequence). The CDR3 reads CASSNGGDSGNTIYF. CDR3 bases: TGTGCCAGCAGTAACGGGGGGGACTCTGGAAACACCATATATTTT.